This record covers a single T cell receptor (beta chain). Its target is not known. This entry comes from a study of a mutant IDH1 vaccine in newly diagnosed glioma. Indicated time point: week 23, last vaccination. The vaccine gave 300 ug of a 20-mer mutant IDH1 peptide subcutaneously per dose. Germline loops: CDR1 KGHSH, CDR2 LQKENI. The CDR3 length is 15 residues. The V end lost 5 bases, the J end lost 6 bases, and 20 bases lay between the germline ends. The table came from immunoSEQ multiplex PCR; TCRdb's copy has only in-frame clones and leaves some out. Found here are approximately 43,000 clones, 78% of them singletons; the top ten hold 6.3%.

This specimen was PBMCs, taken from a glioma patient whose treatment included an IDH1 peptide vaccine. The TCR originated in a middle-aged woman with glioma. Some clones in this sample may be carry-over from other donors' samples. The V and J genes are TRBV18 and TRBJ2-7; D tentatively reads TRBD1 or TRBD2 (7 bases each). The CDR3 region has the DNA TGTGCCAGCTCAAGCGGGACAGCGGCTTTGGGCGAGCAGTACTTC. Its translation: CASSSGTAALGEQYF. The whole variable domain, remainder taken from reference TRBV18 and TRBJ2-7, is NAGVMQNPRHLVRRRGQEARLRCSPMKGHSHVYWYRQLPEEGLKFMVYLQKENIIDESGMPKERFSAEFPKEGPSILRIQQVVRGDSAAYFCASSSGTAALGEQYFGPGTRLTVT.